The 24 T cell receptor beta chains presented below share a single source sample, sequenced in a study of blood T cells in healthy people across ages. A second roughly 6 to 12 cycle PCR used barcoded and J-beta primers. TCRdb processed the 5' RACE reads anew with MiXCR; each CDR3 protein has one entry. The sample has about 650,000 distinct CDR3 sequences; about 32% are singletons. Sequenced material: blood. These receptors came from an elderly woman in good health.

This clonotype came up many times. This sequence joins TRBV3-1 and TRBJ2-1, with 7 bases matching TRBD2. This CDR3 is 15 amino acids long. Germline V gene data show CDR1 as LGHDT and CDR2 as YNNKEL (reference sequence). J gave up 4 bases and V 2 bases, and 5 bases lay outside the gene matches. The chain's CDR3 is CASSQIASGYNEQFF. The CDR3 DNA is TGTGCCAGCAGCCAAATAGCTAGCGGATACAATGAGCAGTTCTTC.

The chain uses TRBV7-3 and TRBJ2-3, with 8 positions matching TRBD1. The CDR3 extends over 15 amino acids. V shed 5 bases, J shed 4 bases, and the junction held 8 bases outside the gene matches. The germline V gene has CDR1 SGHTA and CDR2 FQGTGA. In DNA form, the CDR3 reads TGTGCCAGCAGCACCCGACAGGGGTCAGCAGATACGCAGTATTTT. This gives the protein CASSTRQGSADTQYF.

The CDR3 protein is CSATRTGVSYEQYF. Here the CDR3 DNA reads TGCAGTGCTACCCGGACAGGGGTCTCCTACGAGCAGTACTTC. The chain employs TRBV20-1 and TRBJ2-4; 9 nucleotides align to TRBD1. The J call may be in error: the DNA end matches TRBJ2-7 better. Germline V CDR1 and CDR2: DFQATT, SNEGSKA (reference sequence). The CDR3 runs 14 residues.

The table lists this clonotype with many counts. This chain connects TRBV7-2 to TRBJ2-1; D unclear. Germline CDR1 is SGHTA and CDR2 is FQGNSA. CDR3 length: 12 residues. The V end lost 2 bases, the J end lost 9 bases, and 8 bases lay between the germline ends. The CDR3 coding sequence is TGTGCCAGCAGCTTAAATTCCCGTGAGCAGTTCTTC. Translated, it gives CASSLNSREQFF.

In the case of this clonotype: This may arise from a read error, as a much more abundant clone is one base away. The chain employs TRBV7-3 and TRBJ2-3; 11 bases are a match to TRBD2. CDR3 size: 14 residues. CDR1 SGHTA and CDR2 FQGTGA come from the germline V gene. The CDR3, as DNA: TGTGCCGGCAGCGTGACTAGCGGGGTAGATACGCAGTATTTT. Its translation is CAGSVTSGVDTQYF.

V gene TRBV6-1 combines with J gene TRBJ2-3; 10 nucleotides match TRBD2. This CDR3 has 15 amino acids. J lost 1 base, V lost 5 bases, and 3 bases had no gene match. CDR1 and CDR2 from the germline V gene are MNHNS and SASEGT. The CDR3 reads CASSWTSGGTDTQYF. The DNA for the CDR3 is TGTGCCAGCAGTTGGACTAGCGGAGGCACAGATACGCAGTATTTT.

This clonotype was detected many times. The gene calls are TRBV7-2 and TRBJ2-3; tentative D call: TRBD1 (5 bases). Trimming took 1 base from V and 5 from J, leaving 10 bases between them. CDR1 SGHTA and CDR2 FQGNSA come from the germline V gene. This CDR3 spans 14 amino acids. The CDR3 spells CASSLDPRVDTQYF. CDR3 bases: TGTGCCAGCAGCTTAGACCCCAGGGTAGATACGCAGTATTTT.

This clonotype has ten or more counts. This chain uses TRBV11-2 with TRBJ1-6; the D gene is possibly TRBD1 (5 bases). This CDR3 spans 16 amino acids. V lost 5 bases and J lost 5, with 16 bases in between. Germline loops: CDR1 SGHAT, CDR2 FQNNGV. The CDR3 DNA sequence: TGTGCCAGCAGCCACGTCCGGGGCTTTGATAATTCACCCCTCCACTTT. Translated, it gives CASSHVRGFDNSPLHF.

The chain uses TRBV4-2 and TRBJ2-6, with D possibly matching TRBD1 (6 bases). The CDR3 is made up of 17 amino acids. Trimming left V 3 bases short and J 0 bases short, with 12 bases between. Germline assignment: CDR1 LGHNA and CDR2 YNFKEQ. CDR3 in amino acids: CASSQQGSSSGANVLTF. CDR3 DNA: TGTGCCAGCAGCCAGCAGGGGTCCTCCTCTGGGGCCAACGTCCTGACTTTC.

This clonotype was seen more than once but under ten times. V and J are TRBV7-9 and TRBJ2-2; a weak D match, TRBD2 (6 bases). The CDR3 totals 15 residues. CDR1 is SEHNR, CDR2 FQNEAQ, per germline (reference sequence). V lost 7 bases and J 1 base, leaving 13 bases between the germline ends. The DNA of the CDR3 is TGTGCCAGCACCCTACAAGCGGGGAACACCGGGGAGCTGTTTTTT. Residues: CASTLQAGNTGELFF.

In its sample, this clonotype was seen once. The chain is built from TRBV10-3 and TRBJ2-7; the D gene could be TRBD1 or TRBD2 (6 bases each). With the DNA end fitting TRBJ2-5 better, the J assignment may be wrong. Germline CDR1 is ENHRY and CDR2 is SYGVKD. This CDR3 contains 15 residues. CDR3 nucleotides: TGTGCCATCAGTGAGTCCCGGGGGCCCCAAGAGACCCAGTACTTC. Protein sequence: CAISESRGPQETQYF.

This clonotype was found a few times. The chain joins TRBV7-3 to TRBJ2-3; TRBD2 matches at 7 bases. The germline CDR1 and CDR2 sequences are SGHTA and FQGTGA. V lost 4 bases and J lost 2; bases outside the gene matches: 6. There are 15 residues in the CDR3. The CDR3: CASSYRGSYTDTQYF. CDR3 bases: TGTGCCAGCAGCTACCGCGGGAGTTACACAGATACGCAGTATTTT.

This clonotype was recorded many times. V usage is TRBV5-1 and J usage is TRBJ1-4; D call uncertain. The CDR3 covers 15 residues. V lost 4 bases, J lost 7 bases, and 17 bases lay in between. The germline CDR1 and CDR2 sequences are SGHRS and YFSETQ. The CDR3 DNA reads TGCGCCAGCAGCGCGTACTCCCAGTGGGGTGAAAAACTGTTTTTT. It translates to CASSAYSQWGEKLFF.

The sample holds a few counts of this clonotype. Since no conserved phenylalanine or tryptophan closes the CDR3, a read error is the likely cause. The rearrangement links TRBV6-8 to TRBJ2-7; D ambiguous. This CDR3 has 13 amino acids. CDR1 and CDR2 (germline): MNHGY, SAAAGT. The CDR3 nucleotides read TGCGCCCTTAGTCAGATGACCTCCTACGAGCAGTACTGC. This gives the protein CALSQMTSYEQYC.

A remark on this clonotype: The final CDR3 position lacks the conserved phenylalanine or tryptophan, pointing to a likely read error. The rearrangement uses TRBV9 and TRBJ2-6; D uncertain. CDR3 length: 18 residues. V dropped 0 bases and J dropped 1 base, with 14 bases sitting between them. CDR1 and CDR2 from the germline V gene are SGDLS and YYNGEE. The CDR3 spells CASSVGLGIQSGANVLTY. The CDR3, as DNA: TGTGCCAGCAGCGTAGGGTTGGGCATCCAATCTGGGGCCAACGTCCTGACTTAC.

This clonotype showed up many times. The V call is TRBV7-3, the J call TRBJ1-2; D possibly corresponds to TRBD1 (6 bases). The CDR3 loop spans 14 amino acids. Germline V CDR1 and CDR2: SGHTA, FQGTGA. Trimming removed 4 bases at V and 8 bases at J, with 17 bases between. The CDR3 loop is CASSSAYRAGGYTF. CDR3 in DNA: TGTGCCAGCAGCTCCGCATACAGGGCCGGGGGCTACACCTTC.

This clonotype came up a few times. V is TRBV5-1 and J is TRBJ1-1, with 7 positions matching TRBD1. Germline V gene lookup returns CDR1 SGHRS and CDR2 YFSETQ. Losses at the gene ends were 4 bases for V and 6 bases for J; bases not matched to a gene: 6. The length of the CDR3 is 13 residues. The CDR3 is CASSPYQGAEAFF. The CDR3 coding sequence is TGCGCCAGCAGCCCATATCAGGGGGCTGAAGCTTTCTTT.

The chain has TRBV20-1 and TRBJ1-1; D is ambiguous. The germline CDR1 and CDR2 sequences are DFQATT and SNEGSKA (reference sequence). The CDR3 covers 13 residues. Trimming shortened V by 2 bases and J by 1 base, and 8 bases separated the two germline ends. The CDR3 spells CSARSVPNTEAFF. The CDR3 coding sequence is TGCAGTGCTAGATCAGTGCCGAACACTGAAGCTTTCTTT.

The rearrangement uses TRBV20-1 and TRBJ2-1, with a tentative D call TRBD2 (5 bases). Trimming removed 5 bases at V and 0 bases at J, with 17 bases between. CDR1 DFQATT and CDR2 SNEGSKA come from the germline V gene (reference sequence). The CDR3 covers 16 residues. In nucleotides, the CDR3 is TGCAGTGCTGTCCCCCGAGCGGTTAGCTCCTACAATGAGCAGTTCTTC. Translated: CSAVPRAVSSYNEQFF.

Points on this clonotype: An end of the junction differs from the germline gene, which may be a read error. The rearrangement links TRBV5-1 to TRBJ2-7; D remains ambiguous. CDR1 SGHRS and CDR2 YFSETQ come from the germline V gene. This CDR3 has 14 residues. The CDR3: CASSLVAGTYEQYF. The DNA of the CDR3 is TGTGCCAGCAGCTTGGTGGCAGGTACCTACGAGCAGTACTTC.

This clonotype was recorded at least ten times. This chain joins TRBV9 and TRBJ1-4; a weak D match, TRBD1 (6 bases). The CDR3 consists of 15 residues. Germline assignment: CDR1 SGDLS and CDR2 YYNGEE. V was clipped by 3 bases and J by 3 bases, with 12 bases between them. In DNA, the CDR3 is TGTGCCAGCAGCGCCCATAAGGGGGCTAATGAAAAACTGTTTTTT. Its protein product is CASSAHKGANEKLFF.

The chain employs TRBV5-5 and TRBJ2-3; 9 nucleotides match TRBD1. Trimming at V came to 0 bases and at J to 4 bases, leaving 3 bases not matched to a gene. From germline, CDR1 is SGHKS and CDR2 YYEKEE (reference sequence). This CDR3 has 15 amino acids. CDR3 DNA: TGTGCCAGCAGCTTGGAGGGACAGGGCGCAGATACGCAGTATTTT. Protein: CASSLEGQGADTQYF.

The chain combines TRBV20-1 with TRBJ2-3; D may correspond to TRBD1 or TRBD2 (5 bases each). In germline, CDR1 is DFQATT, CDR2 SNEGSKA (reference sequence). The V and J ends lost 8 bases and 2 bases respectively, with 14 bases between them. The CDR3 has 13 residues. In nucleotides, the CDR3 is TGCAGTACGAGGGACCTCAACACAGATACGCAGTATTTT. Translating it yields CSTRDLNTDTQYF.

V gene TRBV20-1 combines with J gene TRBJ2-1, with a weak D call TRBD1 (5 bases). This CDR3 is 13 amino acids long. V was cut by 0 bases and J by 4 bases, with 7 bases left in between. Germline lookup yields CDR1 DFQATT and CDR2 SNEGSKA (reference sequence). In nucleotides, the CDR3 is TGCAGTGCTAGAGATCAGGGTTACAATGAGCAGTTCTTC. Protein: CSARDQGYNEQFF.